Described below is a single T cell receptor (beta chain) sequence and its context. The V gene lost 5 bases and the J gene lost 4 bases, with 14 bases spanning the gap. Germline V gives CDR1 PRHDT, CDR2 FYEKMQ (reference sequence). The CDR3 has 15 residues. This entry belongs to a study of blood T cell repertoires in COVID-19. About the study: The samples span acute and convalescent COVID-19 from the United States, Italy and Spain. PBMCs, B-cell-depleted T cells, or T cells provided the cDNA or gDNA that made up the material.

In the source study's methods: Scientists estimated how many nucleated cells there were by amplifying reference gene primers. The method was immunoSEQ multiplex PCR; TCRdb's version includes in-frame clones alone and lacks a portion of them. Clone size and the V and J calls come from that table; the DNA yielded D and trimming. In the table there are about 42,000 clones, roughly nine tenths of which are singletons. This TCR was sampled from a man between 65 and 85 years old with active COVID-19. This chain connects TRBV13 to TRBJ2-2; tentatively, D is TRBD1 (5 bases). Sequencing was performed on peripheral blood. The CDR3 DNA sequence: TGTGCCAGCAGCCCTCAGGGAATGATCACCGGGGAGCTGTTTTTT. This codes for CASSPQGMITGELFF.